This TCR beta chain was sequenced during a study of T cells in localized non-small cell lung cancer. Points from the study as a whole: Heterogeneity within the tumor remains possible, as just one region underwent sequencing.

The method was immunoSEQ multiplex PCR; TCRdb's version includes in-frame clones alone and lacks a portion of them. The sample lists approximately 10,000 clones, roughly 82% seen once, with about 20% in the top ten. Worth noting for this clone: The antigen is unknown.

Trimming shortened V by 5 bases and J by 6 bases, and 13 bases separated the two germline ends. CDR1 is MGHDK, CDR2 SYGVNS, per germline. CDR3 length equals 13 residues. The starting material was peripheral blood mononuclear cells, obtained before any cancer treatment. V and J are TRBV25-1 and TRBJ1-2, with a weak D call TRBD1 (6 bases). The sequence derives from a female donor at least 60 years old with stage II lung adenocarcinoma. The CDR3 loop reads CASSNRGHNGYTF. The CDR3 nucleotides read TGTGCCAGCAGTAACCGGGGGCACAATGGCTACACCTTC.